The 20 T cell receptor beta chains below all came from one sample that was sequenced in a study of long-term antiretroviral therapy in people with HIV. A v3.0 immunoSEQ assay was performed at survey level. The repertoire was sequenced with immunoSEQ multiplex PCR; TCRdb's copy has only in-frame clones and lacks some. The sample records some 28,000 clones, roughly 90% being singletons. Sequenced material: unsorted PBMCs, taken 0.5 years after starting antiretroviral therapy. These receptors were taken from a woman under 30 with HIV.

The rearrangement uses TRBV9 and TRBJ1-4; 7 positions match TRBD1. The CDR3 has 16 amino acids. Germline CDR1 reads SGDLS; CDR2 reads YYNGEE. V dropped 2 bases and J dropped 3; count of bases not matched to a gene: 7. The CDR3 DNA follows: TGTGCCAGCAGCGTCCCCCGGGACAGAGCTAATGAAAAACTGTTTTTT. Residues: CASSVPRDRANEKLFF. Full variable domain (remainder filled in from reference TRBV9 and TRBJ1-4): DSGVTQTPKHLITATGQRVTLRCSPRSGDLSVYWYQQSLDQGLQFLIQYYNGEERAKGNILERFSAQQFPDLHSELNLSSLELGDSALYFCASSVPRDRANEKLFFGSGTQLSVL.

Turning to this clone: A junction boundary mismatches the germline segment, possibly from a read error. CDR3 nucleotides: TGCGCCAGCAGTCAGCCCCAGCATTTT. Its translation is CASSQPQHF. The chain carries TRBV23-1 and TRBJ1-5; no clear D. TRBV23-1 is sorted into the ORF group, with uncertain function. This CDR3 has 9 amino acids.

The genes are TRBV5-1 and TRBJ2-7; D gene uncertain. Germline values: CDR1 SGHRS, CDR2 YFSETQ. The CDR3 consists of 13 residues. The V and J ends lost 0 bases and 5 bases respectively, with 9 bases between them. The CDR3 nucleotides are TGCGCCAGCAGCTTGGCCGAGGCCCACGAGCAGTACTTC. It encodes CASSLAEAHEQYF.

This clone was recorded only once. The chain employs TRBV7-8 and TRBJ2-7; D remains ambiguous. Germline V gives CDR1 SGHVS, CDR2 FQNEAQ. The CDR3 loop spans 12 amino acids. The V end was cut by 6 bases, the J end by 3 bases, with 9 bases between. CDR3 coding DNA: TGTGCCAGCAGTTACGACATCTACGAGCAGTACTTC. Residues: CASSYDIYEQYF.

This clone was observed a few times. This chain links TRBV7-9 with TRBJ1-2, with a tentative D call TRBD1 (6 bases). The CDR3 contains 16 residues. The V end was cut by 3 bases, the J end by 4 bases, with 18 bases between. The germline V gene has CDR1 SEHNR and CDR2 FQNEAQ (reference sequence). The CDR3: CASSLGTVGGSYGYTF. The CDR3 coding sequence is TGTGCCAGCAGCTTGGGTACGGTGGGGGGCAGCTATGGCTACACCTTC.

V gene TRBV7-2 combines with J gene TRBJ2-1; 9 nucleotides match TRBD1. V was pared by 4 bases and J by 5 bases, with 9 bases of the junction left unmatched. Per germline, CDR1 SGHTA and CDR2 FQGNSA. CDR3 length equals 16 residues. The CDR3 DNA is TGTGCCAGCAGCTCATACAGGGGGCTAATGGACAATGAGCAGTTCTTC. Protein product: CASSSYRGLMDNEQFF.

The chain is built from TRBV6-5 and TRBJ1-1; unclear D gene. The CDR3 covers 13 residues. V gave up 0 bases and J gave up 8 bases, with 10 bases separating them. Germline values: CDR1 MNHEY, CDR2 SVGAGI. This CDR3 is CASSYSTTQEAFF. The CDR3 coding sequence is TGTGCCAGCAGTTACTCGACGACTCAGGAAGCTTTCTTT.

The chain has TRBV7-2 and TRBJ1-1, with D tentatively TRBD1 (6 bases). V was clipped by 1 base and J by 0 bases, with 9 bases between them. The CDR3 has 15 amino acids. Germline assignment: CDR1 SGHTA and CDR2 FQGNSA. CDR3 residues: CASSLEQGMNTEAFF. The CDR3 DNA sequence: TGTGCCAGCAGCTTAGAACAGGGTATGAACACTGAAGCTTTCTTT. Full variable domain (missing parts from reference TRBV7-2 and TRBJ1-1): GAGVSQSPSNKVTEKGKDVELRCDPISGHTALYWYRQSLGQGLEFLIYFQGNSAPDKSGLPSDRFSAERTGGSVSTLTIQRTQQEDSAVYLCASSLEQGMNTEAFFGQGTRLTVV.

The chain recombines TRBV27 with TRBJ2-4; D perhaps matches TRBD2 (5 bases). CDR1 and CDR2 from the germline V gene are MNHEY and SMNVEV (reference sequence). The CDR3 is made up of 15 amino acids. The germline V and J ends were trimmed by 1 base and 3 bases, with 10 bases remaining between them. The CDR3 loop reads CASSLYGGNKNIQYF. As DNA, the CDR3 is TGTGCCAGCAGTTTATATGGAGGTAACAAAAACATTCAGTACTTC.

In DNA, the CDR3 is TGTGCCAGCAGTTTAAGAGTGGTAGGGGTTCGTAGCAATCAGCCCCAGCATTTT. Its translation: CASSLRVVGVRSNQPQHF. The genes are TRBV27 and TRBJ1-5, with TRBD1 as a possible D gene (5 bases). The CDR3 spans 18 residues. V was cut by 2 bases and J by 0 bases, with 17 bases left in between. CDR1 is MNHEY, CDR2 SMNVEV, per germline (reference sequence).

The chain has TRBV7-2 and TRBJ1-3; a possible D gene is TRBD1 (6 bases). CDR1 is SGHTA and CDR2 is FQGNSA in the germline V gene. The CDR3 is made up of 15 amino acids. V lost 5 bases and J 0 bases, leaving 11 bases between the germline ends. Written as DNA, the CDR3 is TGTGCCAGCAGCATCAGGGGACCCTCTGGAAACACCATATATTTT. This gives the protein CASSIRGPSGNTIYF.

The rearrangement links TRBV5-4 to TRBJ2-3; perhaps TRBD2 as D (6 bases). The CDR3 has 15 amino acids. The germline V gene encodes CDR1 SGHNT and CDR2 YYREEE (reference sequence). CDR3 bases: TGTAAAATGAAAGGGACTCCAAGGGCCCCAGATACGCAGTATTTT. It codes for CKMKGTPRAPDTQYF.

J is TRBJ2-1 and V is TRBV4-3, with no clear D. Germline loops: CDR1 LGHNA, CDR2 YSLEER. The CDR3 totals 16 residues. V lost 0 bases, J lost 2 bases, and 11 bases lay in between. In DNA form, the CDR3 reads TGCGCCAGCAGCCAAGATCGTTCGCGGCCCTACAATGAGCAGTTCTTC. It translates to CASSQDRSRPYNEQFF.

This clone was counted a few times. The CDR3 DNA is TGTGCCAGCAGTTTAAGTACAGAGGTCTATGGCTACACCTTC. Translated: CASSLSTEVYGYTF. The chain is built from TRBV27 and TRBJ1-2; D is ambiguous. The CDR3 spans 14 residues. In germline, CDR1 is MNHEY, CDR2 SMNVEV (reference sequence). V lost 2 bases, J lost 4 bases, and 11 bases lay in between.

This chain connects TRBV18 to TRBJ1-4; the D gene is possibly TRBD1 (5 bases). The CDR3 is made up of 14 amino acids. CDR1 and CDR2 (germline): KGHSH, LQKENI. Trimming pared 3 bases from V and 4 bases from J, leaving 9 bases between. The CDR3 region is CASSPGTYNEKLFF. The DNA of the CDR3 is TGTGCCAGCTCACCCGGGACCTATAATGAAAAACTGTTTTTT.

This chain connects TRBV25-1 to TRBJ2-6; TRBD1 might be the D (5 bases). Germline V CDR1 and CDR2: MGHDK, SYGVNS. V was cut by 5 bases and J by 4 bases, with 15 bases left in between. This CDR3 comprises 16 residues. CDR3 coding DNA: TGTGCCAGCAGTTACAGGTCCTTGGGGGGGGCCAACGTCCTGACTTTC. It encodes CASSYRSLGGANVLTF.

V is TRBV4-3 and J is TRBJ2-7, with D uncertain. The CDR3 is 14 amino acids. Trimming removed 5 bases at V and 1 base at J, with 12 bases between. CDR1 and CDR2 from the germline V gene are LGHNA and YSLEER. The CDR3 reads CASSEGPWSYEQYF. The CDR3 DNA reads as TGCGCCAGCAGCGAAGGGCCCTGGTCCTACGAGCAGTACTTC.

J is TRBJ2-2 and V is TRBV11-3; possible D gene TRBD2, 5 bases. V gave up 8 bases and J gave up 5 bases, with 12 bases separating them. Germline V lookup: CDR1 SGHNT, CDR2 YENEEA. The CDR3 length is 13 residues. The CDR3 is CASEGLGTGELFF. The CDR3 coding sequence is TGTGCCAGCGAGGGTTTGGGGACCGGGGAGCTGTTTTTT.

The CDR3 spells CASSPYPEAVGYEQYF. In DNA form, the CDR3 reads TGCGCCAGCAGCCCCTACCCCGAAGCGGTGGGGTACGAGCAGTACTTC. The rearrangement uses TRBV4-3 and TRBJ2-7; tentative D call: TRBD2 (5 bases). The V gene lost 4 bases and the J gene lost 4 bases, with 20 bases spanning the gap. This CDR3 comprises 16 residues. Germline CDR1 is LGHNA and CDR2 is YSLEER.

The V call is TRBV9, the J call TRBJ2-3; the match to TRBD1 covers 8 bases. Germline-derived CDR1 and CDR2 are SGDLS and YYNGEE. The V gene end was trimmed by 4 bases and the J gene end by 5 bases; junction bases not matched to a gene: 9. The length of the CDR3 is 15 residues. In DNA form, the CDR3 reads TGTGCCAGCAGCTCACGGACAGGGATGGGAGATACGCAGTATTTT. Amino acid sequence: CASSSRTGMGDTQYF.